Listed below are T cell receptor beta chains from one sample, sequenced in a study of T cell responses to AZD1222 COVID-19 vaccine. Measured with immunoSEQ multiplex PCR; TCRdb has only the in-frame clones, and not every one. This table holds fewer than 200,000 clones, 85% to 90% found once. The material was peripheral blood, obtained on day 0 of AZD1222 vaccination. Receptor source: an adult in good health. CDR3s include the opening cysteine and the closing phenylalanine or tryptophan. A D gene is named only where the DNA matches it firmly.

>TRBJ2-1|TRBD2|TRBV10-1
CASSEGIAGGGYNEQFF
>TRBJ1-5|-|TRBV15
CATSRPQGKALQPQHF
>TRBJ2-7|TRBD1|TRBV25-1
CASSGTTGTGFSEQYF
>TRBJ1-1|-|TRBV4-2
CASSPGSVVTEAFF
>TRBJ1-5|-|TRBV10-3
CAIRRDAGGNQPQHF
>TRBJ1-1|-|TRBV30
CAWSDSYPEAFF
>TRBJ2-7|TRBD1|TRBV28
CASSHKRGGTGSAEQYF
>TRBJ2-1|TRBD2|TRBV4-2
CASGTSVSSYNEQFF
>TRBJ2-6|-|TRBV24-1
CATSAGLGANVLTF
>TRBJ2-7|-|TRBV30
CAWSGYGHQYF
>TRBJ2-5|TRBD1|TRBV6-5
CATETGTGGETQYF
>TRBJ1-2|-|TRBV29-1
CSVTRDYGYTF
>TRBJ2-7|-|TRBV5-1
CASSLEGNSLHEQYF
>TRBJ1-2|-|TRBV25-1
CASSDHYGYTF
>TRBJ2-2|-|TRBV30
CAWSQANTGELFF
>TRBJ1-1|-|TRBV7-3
CASSPSGTSTEAFF
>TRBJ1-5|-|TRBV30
CAWSQTVRDQPQHF
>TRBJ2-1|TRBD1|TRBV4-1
CASSQDRPGGSTEQFF
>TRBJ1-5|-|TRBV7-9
CASSLGTGVEGNQPQHF
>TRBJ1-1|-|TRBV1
CTSSPRRDSMGTEAFF